The 31 T cell receptor beta chains presented below share a single source sample, sequenced in a study of cytomegalovirus exposure and HLA in healthy donors (dated by TCRdb to 2016 to 2017). The library was produced with the immunoSEQ multiplex PCR assay. For the multiplex PCR, a mixture combining 60 forward primers for TCR Vbeta segments and 13 reverse primers for TCR Jbeta segments was used. TCRdb carries this immuneACCESS record with in-frame sequences only. Its versions omit some clonotypes, under half of them owing to an unresolved V gene in the studies checked, with the rest unexplained. The sample contains about 160,000 clones, 75% to 85% of them found a single time. Together, the top ten hold 4% to 5.5% of the sample. Specimen: PBMCs. These receptors were taken from a man aged 25 to 45 in good health and CMV-seronegative.

V usage is TRBV7-3 and J usage is TRBJ2-7, with TRBD2 matching 7 bases. This CDR3 comprises 14 residues. CDR1 and CDR2 from the germline V gene are SGHTA and FQGTGA. V dropped 5 bases and J dropped 2; count of bases not matched to a gene: 6. CDR3 bases: TGTGCCAGCAGCCCGGCTAGCGGTCCCTACGAGCAGTACTTC. Translation gives CASSPASGPYEQYF. The full variable domain, rest sourced from reference TRBV7-3 and TRBJ2-7, is GAGVSQTPSNKVTEKGKYVELRCDPISGHTALYWYRQSLGQGPEFLIYFQGTGAADDSGLPNDRFFAVRPEGSVSTLKIQRTERGDSAVYLCASSPASGPYEQYFGPGTRLTVT.

This clone was counted between two and nine times. The chain joins TRBV4-1 to TRBJ1-5; tentative D call: TRBD1 (5 bases). Trimming shortened V by 0 bases and J by 7 bases, and 19 bases separated the two germline ends. CDR3 size: 17 residues. The germline V gene has CDR1 MGHRA and CDR2 YSYEKL. CDR3 in amino acids: CASSQELGSPRAQPQHF. CDR3 in DNA: TGCGCCAGCAGCCAAGAACTGGGAAGCCCCAGGGCACAGCCCCAGCATTTT.

This rearrangement joins TRBV14 to TRBJ1-1, with 8 bases that match TRBD1. Germline values: CDR1 SGHDN, CDR2 FVKESK. The trim removed 3 bases at V and 10 bases at J, leaving 16 bases unmatched. This CDR3 has 16 residues. CDR3 DNA sequence: TGTGCCAGCAGCCACAACCTAAGGCCCAGGGGGCAGGGAGCTTTCTTT. Translating it yields CASSHNLRPRGQGAFF.

Remarks on this clone: Compared with germline, one end of the junction differs, possibly owing to a read error. The chain employs TRBV6-5 and TRBJ2-2; TRBD2 agrees at 7 bases. The CDR3 covers 14 residues. Germline V lookup: CDR1 MNHEY, CDR2 SVGAGI. CDR3 DNA sequence: TGTGCCAGCGGGGGGGGAGCTTACACCGGGAAGCTGTTTTTT. Protein sequence: CASGGGAYTGKLFF.

V is TRBV6-5 and J is TRBJ2-5; tentatively, D is TRBD2 (7 bases). The J call is uncertain, as TRBJ2-7 better fits the DNA end. This CDR3 spans 12 amino acids. Germline loops: CDR1 MNHEY, CDR2 SVGAGI. The CDR3 nucleotides read TGTGCCAGCAGTCGGGGGGCAGACGAGCAGTACTTC. The encoded protein is CASSRGADEQYF.

CDR3 amino acids: CAISVQQNYGYTF. CDR3 nucleotides: TGTGCCATCAGTGTTCAACAAAACTATGGCTACACCTTC. This chain joins TRBV10-3 and TRBJ1-2; no clear D. Germline loops: CDR1 ENHRY, CDR2 SYGVKD. The CDR3 runs to 13 residues. Trimming cost V 4 bases and J 2 bases, with 8 bases left between them.

This chain joins TRBV27 and TRBJ1-5, with D maybe TRBD1 (6 bases). Deletions cut 5 bases from V and 3 bases from J, with 14 bases between. Germline CDR1 MNHEY, CDR2 SMNVEV (reference sequence). The CDR3 runs to 15 residues. As DNA, the CDR3 is TGTGCCAGCAGTCCTTGGGACACGATCAATCAGCCCCAGCATTTT. Protein: CASSPWDTINQPQHF.

The chain links TRBV18 to TRBJ1-5, with D perhaps TRBD1 (5 bases). Germline V gene data show CDR1 as KGHSH and CDR2 as LQKENI. CDR3 length: 16 amino acids. V lost 2 bases and J lost 1, with 12 bases in between. CDR3: CASSPGGTRSNQPQHF. CDR3 DNA sequence: TGTGCCAGCTCACCAGGAGGGACGAGGAGCAATCAGCCCCAGCATTTT.

V is TRBV11-2 and J is TRBJ2-3; tentatively, D is TRBD1 (8 bases). Per the germline V gene, CDR1 is SGHAT and CDR2 is FQNNGV. The CDR3 consists of 16 residues. V lost 2 bases to trimming and J lost 5 bases, with 17 bases between them. The CDR3 DNA is TGTGCCAGCAGCTTATCACAGGGGGGGAGTGAAGATACGCAGTATTTT. Translation gives CASSLSQGGSEDTQYF. Together with reference TRBV11-2 and TRBJ2-3, the CDR3 gives the full variable domain: EAGVAQSPRYKIIEKRQSVAFWCNPISGHATLYWYQQILGQGPKLLIQFQNNGVVDDSQLPKDRFSAERLKGVDSTLKIQPAKLEDSAVYLCASSLSQGGSEDTQYFGPGTRLTVL.

This clone occurred once. J is TRBJ2-5 and V is TRBV11-2; a weak D match, TRBD2 (6 bases). The CDR3 runs to 15 residues. V gave up 1 base and J gave up 4 bases, with 13 bases separating them. Germline CDR1 SGHAT, CDR2 FQNNGV. The CDR3 DNA reads TGTGCCAGCAGCTTAGCGTCAGGGACTCGAGAGACCCAGTACTTC. Translating gives CASSLASGTRETQYF.

V usage is TRBV28 and J usage is TRBJ2-5; the match to TRBD2 covers 10 bases. Germline loops: CDR1 MDHEN, CDR2 SYDVKM. The CDR3 is 17 residues long. Trimming cost V 5 bases and J 5 bases; bases outside gene matches: 14. CDR3 bases: TGTGCCAGCAGTGCCACACCTAGCGGGGGTGTTTGGGAGACCCAGTACTTC. Translated, it gives CASSATPSGGVWETQYF. Using reference TRBV28 and TRBJ2-5 for the parts outside the CDR3, the full variable domain is DVKVTQSSRYLVKRTGEKVFLECVQDMDHENMFWYRQDPGLGLRLIYFSYDVKMKEKGDIPEGYSVSREKKERFSLILESASTNQTSMYLCASSATPSGGVWETQYFGPGTRLLVL.

In DNA form, the CDR3 reads TGTGCCAGCAGCCGGGACAGCAACTACGAGCAGTACTTC. This codes for CASSRDSNYEQYF. The rearrangement uses TRBV5-4 and TRBJ2-5, with 7 bases identical to TRBD1. The J call may not be correct, given that the DNA end is closer to TRBJ2-7. Germline V lookup: CDR1 SGHNT, CDR2 YYREEE (reference sequence). The CDR3 extends over 13 amino acids.

The CDR3 loop reads CASSLPANEKLFF. The CDR3 region has the DNA TGTGCCAGCAGTTTACCGGCTAATGAAAAACTGTTTTTT. The V gene is TRBV28, the J gene TRBJ1-4; D gene uncertain. CDR3 length: 13 residues. With 2 bases removed from V and 3 bases from J, the gap between germline ends came to 4 bases. Germline V gene lookup returns CDR1 MDHEN and CDR2 SYDVKM.

The rearrangement links TRBV27 to TRBJ2-1; 7 bases line up with TRBD2. The CDR3 runs 16 residues. Per the germline V gene, CDR1 is MNHEY and CDR2 is SMNVEV (reference sequence). Trimming removed 3 bases from V and 1 base from J; junction bases left unmatched: 6. The CDR3 spells CASSFLAAASYNEQFF. The CDR3 DNA is TGTGCCAGCAGTTTTCTAGCGGCCGCTTCCTACAATGAGCAGTTCTTC.

The chain couples TRBV28 to TRBJ2-3; the D gene is possibly TRBD2 (5 bases). The ends were cut back, 4 bases at V and 0 bases at J, with 11 bases in the middle. Looked up from germline, CDR1 is MDHEN and CDR2 is SYDVKM. The CDR3 has 15 residues. The CDR3 loop reads CASSSNRGSTDTQYF. Written as DNA, the CDR3 is TGTGCCAGCAGTTCCAACCGCGGGAGCACAGATACGCAGTATTTT.

The rearrangement uses TRBV28 and TRBJ2-7; TRBD1 agrees at 9 bases. With 3 bases clipped from V and 1 base from J, the junction kept 1 base outside the gene matches. The CDR3 has 14 amino acids. Germline V gene sequence: CDR1 MDHEN, CDR2 SYDVKM. In nucleotides, the CDR3 is TGTGCCAGCAGTTTCGGGACAGGGTCCTACGAGCAGTACTTC. Translated, it gives CASSFGTGSYEQYF.

The chain links TRBV6-5 to TRBJ2-3, with a weak D call TRBD2 (5 bases). Germline V CDR1 and CDR2: MNHEY, SVGAGI. This CDR3 is built from 16 residues. V was shortened by 0 bases and J by 4 bases, with 14 bases between the two germline ends. The CDR3 sequence is CASSYSNGPRADTQYF. The DNA for the CDR3 is TGTGCCAGCAGTTACTCGAATGGGCCGAGGGCAGATACGCAGTATTTT.

The V gene is TRBV6-1, the J gene TRBJ1-5; tentatively, D is TRBD1 (6 bases). Trimming pared 2 bases from V and 0 bases from J, leaving 20 bases between. CDR1 is MNHNS and CDR2 is SASEGT in the germline V gene. The CDR3 is 19 residues long. This CDR3 is CASSEKRGGLLYSNQPQHF. The DNA for the CDR3 is TGTGCCAGCAGTGAAAAGAGAGGGGGATTACTCTATAGCAATCAGCCCCAGCATTTT.

This clone was seen more than once but under ten times. The chain has TRBV6-4 and TRBJ2-3; the D gene is possibly TRBD1 (6 bases). V was cut by 5 bases and J by 9 bases, with 21 bases left in between. Per germline, CDR1 MRHNA and CDR2 SNTAGT. CDR3 length: 15 residues. CDR3 loop: CASSMTGTNTDTQYF. In DNA form, the CDR3 reads TGTGCCAGCAGTATGACCGGGACAAATACGGACACGCAGTATTTT.

This clone has just a few counts. The J gene is TRBJ2-1, the V gene TRBV27; the match to TRBD1 covers 7 bases. Germline V lookup: CDR1 MNHEY, CDR2 SMNVEV (reference sequence). V gave up 7 bases and J gave up 9 bases; unmatched junction bases: 9. CDR3 length equals 13 residues. In DNA, the CDR3 is TGTGCCAGCAAGGGGCAGGGGGTAGGTGAGCAGTTCTTC. Encoded protein: CASKGQGVGEQFF.

The chain recombines TRBV7-9 with TRBJ1-2; D possibly corresponds to TRBD1 (6 bases). Germline V CDR1 and CDR2: SEHNR, FQNEAQ (reference sequence). Trimming pared 5 bases from V and 6 bases from J, leaving 16 bases between. This CDR3 is 14 amino acids long. This CDR3 is CASSNLAQGNGYTF. The CDR3 bases are TGTGCCAGCAGCAATTTGGCACAGGGAAATGGCTACACCTTC.

The chain combines TRBV19 with TRBJ1-1, with no clear D. Deletions cut 7 bases from V and 5 bases from J, with 11 bases between. The germline V gene has CDR1 LNHDA and CDR2 SQIVND (reference sequence). This CDR3 spans 12 amino acids. The CDR3 spells CASKSDWTEAFF. Here the CDR3 DNA reads TGTGCCAGTAAATCTGACTGGACTGAAGCTTTCTTT.

The chain uses TRBV15 and TRBJ1-5, with 11 bases fitting TRBD1. V shed 0 bases and J 2 bases; nucleotides not matched to a gene: 12. CDR1 LNHNV and CDR2 YYDKDF come from the germline V gene (reference sequence). This CDR3 has 20 residues. CDR3 sequence: CATSRDMVDRDRGGNQPQHF. Here the CDR3 DNA reads TGTGCCACCAGCAGAGATATGGTTGACCGGGACAGGGGGGGCAATCAGCCCCAGCATTTT.

The chain employs TRBV11-3 and TRBJ2-5, with 9 positions matching TRBD2. Trimming cost V 5 bases and J 5 bases; bases outside gene matches: 9. The CDR3 is 15 residues long. Germline loops: CDR1 SGHNT, CDR2 YENEEA. The CDR3 loop is CASSPEAGGSETQYF. The CDR3 region has the DNA TGTGCCAGCAGCCCGGAGGCGGGGGGGAGCGAGACCCAGTACTTC.

CDR3 region: CASSSTVAQGPYNSPLHF. CDR3 coding DNA: TGTGCCAGCAGCTCAACGGTGGCACAGGGCCCCTATAATTCACCCCTCCACTTT. The chain uses TRBV7-9 and TRBJ1-6; the D gene is possibly TRBD1 (6 bases). The germline CDR1 and CDR2 sequences are SEHNR and FQNEAQ (reference sequence). The CDR3 contains 18 residues. With 4 bases removed from V and 2 bases from J, the gap between germline ends came to 18 bases.

This clone was observed a few times. The J gene is TRBJ2-2, the V gene TRBV9; the match to TRBD2 covers 7 bases. V shed 4 bases, J shed 5 bases, and the junction held 8 bases outside the gene matches. CDR3 length equals 15 residues. Germline CDR1 SGDLS, CDR2 YYNGEE. The CDR3 DNA sequence: TGTGCCAGCAGCCCCTGGACCGGGAGGACCGGGGAGCTGTTTTTT. The encoded protein is CASSPWTGRTGELFF.

The chain employs TRBV7-2 and TRBJ2-5, with TRBD2 identical over 7 bases. The J call may be wrong; the DNA end is better matched by TRBJ2-7. The CDR3 sequence is 14 residues long. Germline-derived CDR1 and CDR2 are SGHTA and FQGNSA. The CDR3 spells CASSGQGGPYEQYF. DNA for the CDR3: TGTGCCAGCAGCGGGCAGGGAGGGCCTTACGAGCAGTACTTC.

In DNA, the CDR3 is TGTGCCAGTAGTGATCCCCGGGACAGGGGTGAGACCCAGTACTTC. It codes for CASSDPRDRGETQYF. The J gene is TRBJ2-5, the V gene TRBV19, with 10 bases matching TRBD1. This CDR3 spans 15 amino acids. Germline V gene sequence: CDR1 LNHDA, CDR2 SQIVND (reference sequence). V was clipped by 5 bases and J by 5 bases; unmatched bases: 8.

The chain links TRBV5-1 to TRBJ2-5, with 11 bases that match TRBD2. Germline trimming cut 4 bases from V and 0 bases from J; bases unmatched to any gene: 2. This CDR3 contains 15 residues. Germline V gives CDR1 SGHRS, CDR2 YFSETQ. The CDR3 DNA sequence: TGCGCCAGCAGCGGGACTAGCGGAAACCAAGAGACCCAGTACTTC. Residues: CASSGTSGNQETQYF. The entire variable domain, with the rest obtained from reference TRBV5-1 and TRBJ2-5, is as follows: KAGVTQTPRYLIKTRGQQVTLSCSPISGHRSVSWYQQTPGQGLQFLFEYFSETQRNKGNFPGRFSGRQFSNSRSEMNVSTLELGDSALYLCASSGTSGNQETQYFGPGTRLLVL.

The J gene is TRBJ2-1, the V gene TRBV4-1; weak D call: TRBD2 (5 bases). The germline V gene encodes CDR1 MGHRA and CDR2 YSYEKL. The CDR3 is 16 amino acids. V lost 2 bases, J lost 6 bases, and 17 bases lay in between. CDR3 amino acids: CASSQYGSVGSNEQFF. In DNA, the CDR3 is TGCGCCAGCAGCCAATATGGGAGTGTAGGGTCCAATGAGCAGTTCTTC.

About this clone itself: At one end, the junction sequence differs from germline, possibly due to a read error. This chain joins TRBV7-9 and TRBJ1-2; 12 bases are a match to TRBD1. The germline V gene encodes CDR1 SEHNR and CDR2 FQNEAQ (reference sequence). The CDR3 has 16 residues. The CDR3, as DNA: TGTTCCAGCAGCTTGCCGGGACAGGGGGCTTCTAGTGGCTACACCTTC. This translates into CSSSLPGQGASSGYTF.